The clone carrying this T cell receptor beta chain was counted at least ten times. The data stem from a study of regulatory T cells in long-lasting Graves disease. Study-wide background: Recently diagnosed Graves' patients had received antithyroid drugs for under 3 months.

Germline CDR1 SNHLY, CDR2 FYNNEI. Trimming cost V 2 bases and J 1 base, with 2 bases left between them. The CDR3 has 12 residues. This sample's time point: newly diagnosed GD, antithyroid drugs for less than 3 months. The authors made the TCR library using RNA they extracted from PBMCs. To make TCR beta libraries, researchers used iRepertoire HTBI primers and Arm-PCR of CDR3 regions. A single record per CDR3 protein comes from TCRdb applying MiXCR to the multiplex PCR reads. The sample lists 360,000 or so distinct CDR3 sequences, roughly 12% occurring once. Separately, the same data were catalogued under a study of T cells in Graves' hyperthyroidism and ophthalmopathy. From that second work: Primed by the HTBI set, a first-round RT-PCR was run on the TCR CDR3.

This sequence originates from a woman under 30 with Graves disease. The sample in question was peripheral blood mononuclear cells (PBMCs), obtained at new diagnosis, from a patient treated with antithyroid drugs. The chain links TRBV2 to TRBJ1-1, with D unresolved. This chain's CDR3 is CASSEPNTEAFF. CDR3 coding DNA: TGTGCCAGCAGTGAACCGAACACTGAAGCTTTCTTT.